A single T cell receptor (beta chain) is shown here with its context. This receptor's antigen is unknown. The sample holds no much larger clone one base away, and base qualities are not on file. This entry belongs to a study of CD8+CD57+ T cells in acquired aplastic anemia (dated by TCRdb to the late 2010s). Looking at the study overall: A mean of approximately 3 ug of DNA, ranging from about 0.19 to 27.4 ug, was extracted from sorted CD4+ and CD8+ cells. For healthy donor samples, the average read count was around 9.8 million for CD4+ cells and approximately 11 million for CD8+ cells.

What the work shows at the level of the full study, not this receptor alone: Fewer than 30 CD8+ CDR3 sequences were found in both patients and controls but appeared to be highly expressed in patients and within the immunodominant clones of the patients. CD8+ Simpson's diversity did not differ significantly between patients and healthy controls (P=0.060).

Profiling of TCR beta VDJ combinations and CDR3 sequences used genomic DNA as the template. An Illumina HiSeq 2000 was used for TCR repertoire sequencing. The authors' pipeline ran thus. Repertoires were assessed using TRBV/TRBJ rearrangement plots, CDR3 size and DJ length profiles, and Simpson's diversity index. Whichever DNA sequence was most abundant in the deep sequencing data was defined as the immunodominant clone. CDR3 amino acid sequences were checked for sharing between subjects and were compared against published repertoires and the VDJdb database. TCRdb itself trimmed the public reads at Q25 with fastp, ran MiXCR and retained productive beta chains. All rows with the same CDR3 protein become a single entry with the most common DNA and genes. The V and J calls here are based on TCRdb, not the publication. The sample data list approximately 45,000 distinct CDR3 sequences, and around 69% of these were observed just once. The ten biggest clones cover roughly 34% of the sample.

CDR1 SNHLY and CDR2 FYNNEI were looked up in the germline V gene. From cysteine to valine, the CDR3 is 13 amino acids long. The read is trimmed to its CDR3 DNA, 39 bases read in frame from base 1. V drops 6 bases and J drops 1 base, leaving 10 bases in between. TCR repertoires of sorted CD4+ and CD8+ blood T cells from severe aplastic anemia patients and healthy subjects were deep-sequenced in the study. Ficoll-Paque density gradient centrifugation was used to isolate peripheral blood mononuclear cells. Before DNA extraction, CD4+ and CD8+ T cells were sorted with FACS or magnetic beads. The sequenced sample was sorted CD4+, CD8+, or CD8+CD57+ T cells (not recorded which) from PBMCs. The V gene is TRBV2 and the J gene is TRBJ2-7; TRBD2 is perhaps the D gene, given 5 matching bases. The sequence came from a human donor in good health, serving as a control. The base sequence is TGTGCCAGCAGCTTTCGGGGATCCTACGAGCAGTACGTC. The translation is CASSFRGSYEQYV.